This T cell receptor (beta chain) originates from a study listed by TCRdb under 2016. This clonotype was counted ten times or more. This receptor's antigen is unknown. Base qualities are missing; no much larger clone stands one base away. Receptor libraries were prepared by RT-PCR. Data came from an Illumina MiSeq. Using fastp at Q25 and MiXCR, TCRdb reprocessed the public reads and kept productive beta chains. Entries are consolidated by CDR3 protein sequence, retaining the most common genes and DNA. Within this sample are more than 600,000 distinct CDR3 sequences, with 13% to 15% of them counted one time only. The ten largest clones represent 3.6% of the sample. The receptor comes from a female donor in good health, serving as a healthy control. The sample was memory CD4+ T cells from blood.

The CDR3 protein: CASSLHGTATYEQYF. The bases are TGTGCCAGCAGCTTACACGGGACGGCGACCTACGAGCAGTACTTC. The rearranged segments are TRBV7-2 and TRBJ2-7; the D segment might be TRBD1 or TRBD2, since each matches 5 bases. CDR1 and CDR2 are read off the germline V gene as SGHTA and FQGNSA. The junction carries 13 bases between V and J, which are trimmed by 2 bases and 2 bases respectively. From the cysteine up to the phenylalanine, the CDR3 has a length of 15 residues. The only DNA kept is the CDR3, 45 bases in frame from the first base.